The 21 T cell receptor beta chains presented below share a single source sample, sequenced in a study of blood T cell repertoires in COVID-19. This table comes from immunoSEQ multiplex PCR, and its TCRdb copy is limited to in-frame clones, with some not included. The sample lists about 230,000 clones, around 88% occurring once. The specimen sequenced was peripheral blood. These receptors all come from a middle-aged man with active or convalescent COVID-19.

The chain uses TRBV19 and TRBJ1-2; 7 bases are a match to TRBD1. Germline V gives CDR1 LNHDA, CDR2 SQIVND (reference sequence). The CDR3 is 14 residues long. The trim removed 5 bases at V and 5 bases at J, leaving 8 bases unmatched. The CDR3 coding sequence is TGTGCCAGTAGTGGGGACAGTCAGGTATATGGCTACACCTTC. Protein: CASSGDSQVYGYTF.

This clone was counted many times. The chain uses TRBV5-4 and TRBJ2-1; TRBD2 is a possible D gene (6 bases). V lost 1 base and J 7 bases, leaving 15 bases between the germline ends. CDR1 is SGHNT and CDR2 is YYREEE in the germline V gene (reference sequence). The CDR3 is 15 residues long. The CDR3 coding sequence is TGTGCCAGCAGCTTGAGTTTATCCCGGGGGAATGAGCAGTTCTTC. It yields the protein CASSLSLSRGNEQFF.

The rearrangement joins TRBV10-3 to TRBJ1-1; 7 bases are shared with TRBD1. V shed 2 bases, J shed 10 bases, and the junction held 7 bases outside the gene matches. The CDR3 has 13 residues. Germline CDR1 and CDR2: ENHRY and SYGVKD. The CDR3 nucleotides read TGTGCCATCAGTGAGACAGGGGACGGTAGAGCTTTCTTT. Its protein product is CAISETGDGRAFF.

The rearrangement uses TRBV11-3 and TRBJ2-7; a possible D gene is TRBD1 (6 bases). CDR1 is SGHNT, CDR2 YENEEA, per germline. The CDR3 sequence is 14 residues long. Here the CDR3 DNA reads TGTACGTGGCAGGGGCCAACTCCGATTTACGAGCAGTACTTC. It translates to CTWQGPTPIYEQYF.

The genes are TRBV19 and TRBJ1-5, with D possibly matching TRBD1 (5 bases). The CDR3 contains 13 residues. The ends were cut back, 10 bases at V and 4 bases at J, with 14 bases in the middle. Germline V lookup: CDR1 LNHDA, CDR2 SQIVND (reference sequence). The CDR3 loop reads CATSTEVNQPQHF. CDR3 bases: TGTGCCACCTCGACAGAGGTTAATCAGCCCCAGCATTTT. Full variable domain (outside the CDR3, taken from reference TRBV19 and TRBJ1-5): DGGITQSPKYLFRKEGQNVTLSCEQNLNHDAMYWYRQDPGQGLRLIYYSQIVNDFQKGDIAEGYSVSREKKESFPLTVTSAQKNPTAFYLCATSTEVNQPQHFGDGTRLSIL.

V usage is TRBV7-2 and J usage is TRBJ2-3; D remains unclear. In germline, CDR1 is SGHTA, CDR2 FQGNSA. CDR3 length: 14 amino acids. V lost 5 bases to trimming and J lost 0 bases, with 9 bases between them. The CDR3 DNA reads TGTGCCAGCAGCACTACGACTAGCACAGATACGCAGTATTTT. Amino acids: CASSTTTSTDTQYF.

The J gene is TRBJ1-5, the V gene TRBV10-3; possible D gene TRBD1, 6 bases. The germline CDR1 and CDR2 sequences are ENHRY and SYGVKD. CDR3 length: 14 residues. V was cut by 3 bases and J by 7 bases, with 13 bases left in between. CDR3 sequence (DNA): TGTGCCATCAGTGACTTTTTACAGGGCCAGCCCCAGCATTTT. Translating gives CAISDFLQGQPQHF.

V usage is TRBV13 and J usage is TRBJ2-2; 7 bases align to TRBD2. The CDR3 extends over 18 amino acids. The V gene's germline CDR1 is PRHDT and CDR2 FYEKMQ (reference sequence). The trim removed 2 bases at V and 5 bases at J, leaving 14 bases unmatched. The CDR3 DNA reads TGTGCCAGCAGCTTATCCCCGCTGAGACTAGCTCCGACCGGGGAGCTGTTTTTT. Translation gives CASSLSPLRLAPTGELFF.

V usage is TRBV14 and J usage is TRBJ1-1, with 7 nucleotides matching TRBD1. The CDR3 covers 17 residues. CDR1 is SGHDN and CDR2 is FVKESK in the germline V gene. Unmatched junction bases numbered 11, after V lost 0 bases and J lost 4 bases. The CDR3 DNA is TGTGCCAGCAGCCAAGATCGGTGGGTTAGGGGGCCCACTGAAGCTTTCTTT. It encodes CASSQDRWVRGPTEAFF. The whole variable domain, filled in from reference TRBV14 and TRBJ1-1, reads EAGVTQFPSHSVIEKGQTVTLRCDPISGHDNLYWYRRVMGKEIKFLLHFVKESKQDESGMPNNRFLAERTGGTYSTLKVQPAELEDSGVYFCASSQDRWVRGPTEAFFGQGTRLTVV.

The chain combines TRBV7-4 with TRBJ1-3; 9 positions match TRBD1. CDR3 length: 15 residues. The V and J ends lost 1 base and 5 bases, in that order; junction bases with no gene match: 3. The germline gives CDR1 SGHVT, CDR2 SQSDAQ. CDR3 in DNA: TGTGCCAGCAGCTTAGATGGGACAGGGAGAAACACCATATATTTT. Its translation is CASSLDGTGRNTIYF.

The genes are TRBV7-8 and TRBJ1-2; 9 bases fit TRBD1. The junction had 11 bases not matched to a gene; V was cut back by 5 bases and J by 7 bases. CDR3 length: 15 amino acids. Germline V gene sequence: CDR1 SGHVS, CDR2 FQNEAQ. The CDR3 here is CASSTYRGPLSGYTF. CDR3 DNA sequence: TGTGCCAGCAGCACGTACAGGGGGCCCCTCTCTGGCTACACCTTC.

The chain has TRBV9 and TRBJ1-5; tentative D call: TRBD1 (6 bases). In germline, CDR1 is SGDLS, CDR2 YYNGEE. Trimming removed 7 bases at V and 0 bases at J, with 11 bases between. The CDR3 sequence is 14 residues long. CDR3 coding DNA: TGTGCCAGCGAAACAGGGTATAGCAATCAGCCCCAGCATTTT. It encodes CASETGYSNQPQHF.

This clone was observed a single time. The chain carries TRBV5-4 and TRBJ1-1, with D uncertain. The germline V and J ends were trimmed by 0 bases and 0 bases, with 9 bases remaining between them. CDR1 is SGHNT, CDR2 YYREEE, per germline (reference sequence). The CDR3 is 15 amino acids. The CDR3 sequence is CASSLAGALNTEAFF. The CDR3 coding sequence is TGTGCCAGCAGCTTGGCCGGTGCCTTGAACACTGAAGCTTTCTTT.

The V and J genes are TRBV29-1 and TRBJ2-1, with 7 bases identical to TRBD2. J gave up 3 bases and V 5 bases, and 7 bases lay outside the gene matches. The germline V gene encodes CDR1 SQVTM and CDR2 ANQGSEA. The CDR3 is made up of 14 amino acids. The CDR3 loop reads CSVKLADNYNEQFF. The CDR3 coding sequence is TGCAGCGTTAAGCTAGCGGATAACTACAATGAGCAGTTCTTC.

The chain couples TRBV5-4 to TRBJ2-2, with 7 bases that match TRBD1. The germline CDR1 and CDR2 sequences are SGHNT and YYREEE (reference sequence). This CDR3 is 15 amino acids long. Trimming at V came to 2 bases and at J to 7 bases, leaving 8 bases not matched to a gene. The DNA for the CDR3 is TGTGCCAGCAGCTTTGGAAGGGGGCTTGGCGGGGAGCTGTTTTTT. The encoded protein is CASSFGRGLGGELFF.

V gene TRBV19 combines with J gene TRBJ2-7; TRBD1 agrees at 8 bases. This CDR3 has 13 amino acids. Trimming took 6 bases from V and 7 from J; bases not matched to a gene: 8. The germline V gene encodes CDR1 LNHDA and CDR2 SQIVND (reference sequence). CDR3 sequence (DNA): TGTGCCAGTAGCGTCCAGGGGGCGCAAGAGCAGTACTTC. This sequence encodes CASSVQGAQEQYF.

This CDR3 is CAWSPSGGELFF. Here the CDR3 DNA reads TGTGCCTGGAGTCCCTCAGGAGGGGAGCTGTTTTTT. This chain connects TRBV30 to TRBJ2-2; D not resolved. CDR3 size: 12 residues. Germline V CDR1 and CDR2: GTSNPN, SVGIG (reference sequence). Trimming stripped 2 bases from V and 8 bases from J, with 9 bases between.

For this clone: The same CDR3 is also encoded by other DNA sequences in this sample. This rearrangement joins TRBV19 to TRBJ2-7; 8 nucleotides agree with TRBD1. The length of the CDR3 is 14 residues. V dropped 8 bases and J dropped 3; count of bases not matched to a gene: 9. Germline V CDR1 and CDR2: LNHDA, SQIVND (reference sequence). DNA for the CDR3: TGTGCCAGTTCAACCCCGGGACAGGACTACGAGCAGTACTTC. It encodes CASSTPGQDYEQYF.

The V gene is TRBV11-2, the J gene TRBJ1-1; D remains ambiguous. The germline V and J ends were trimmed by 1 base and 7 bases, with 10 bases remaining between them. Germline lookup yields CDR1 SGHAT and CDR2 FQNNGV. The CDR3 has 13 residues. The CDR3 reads CASSLGLQNEAFF. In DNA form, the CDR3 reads TGTGCCAGCAGCTTAGGACTACAGAATGAAGCTTTCTTT.

The CDR3 sequence is CASSAGQSSYNSPLHF. The CDR3 DNA is TGTGCCAGCAGCGCAGGACAGAGCTCCTATAATTCACCCCTCCACTTT. The chain links TRBV7-9 to TRBJ1-6; a possible D gene is TRBD1 (6 bases). Germline V CDR1 and CDR2: SEHNR, FQNEAQ (reference sequence). The CDR3 contains 16 residues. V lost 5 bases and J 0 bases, leaving 11 bases between the germline ends.

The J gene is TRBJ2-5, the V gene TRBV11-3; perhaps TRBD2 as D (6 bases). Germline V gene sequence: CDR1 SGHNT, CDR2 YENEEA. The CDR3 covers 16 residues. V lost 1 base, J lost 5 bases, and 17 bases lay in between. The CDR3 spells CASSLGRDSRGETQYF. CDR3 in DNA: TGTGCCAGCAGCTTAGGACGGGACTCCCGAGGGGAGACCCAGTACTTC.